These 28 T cell receptor beta chains were sequenced from one sample in a study of identical twins (dated by TCRdb to 2015 to 2016). Library creation used 5' RACE. These reads were obtained on an Illumina HiSeq 2000. Using fastp trimming at Q25 and MiXCR clonotype assembly, TCRdb reanalyzed the public sequencing data and kept in-frame beta chains. Rows are combined by CDR3 protein, so each entry shows the most common genes and DNA. In this sample the table shows about 790,000 distinct CDR3 sequences, roughly 20% of which occur a single time. The ten largest clones represent roughly 14% of the sample. Separately, the same data were catalogued under a study of T cells expressing NK-cell markers.

The sequencing input was PBMCs. The receptors were sampled from a woman between 18 and 29 years old in good health.

The chain is built from TRBV5-1 and TRBJ2-7; 10 bases line up with TRBD1. The CDR3 totals 15 residues. Germline CDR1 is SGHRS and CDR2 is YFSETQ. Germline trimming cut 3 bases from V and 3 bases from J; bases unmatched to any gene: 6. This CDR3 is CASSSGQGTNYEQYF. CDR3 DNA: TGCGCCAGCAGCTCGGGACAGGGGACAAACTACGAGCAGTACTTC.

The V call is TRBV20-1, the J call TRBJ2-7; no definite D call. The CDR3 is 14 residues long. Trimming removed 1 base at V and 4 bases at J, with 14 bases between. Per germline, CDR1 DFQATT and CDR2 SNEGSKA (reference sequence). CDR3 loop: CSARVSTPLYEQYF. In DNA, the CDR3 is TGCAGTGCTAGAGTTTCCACCCCCCTTTACGAGCAGTACTTC.

The sample holds a few counts of this clonotype. This chain uses TRBV5-1 with TRBJ1-1; the D gene is possibly TRBD1 (6 bases). The V gene lost 0 bases and the J gene lost 0 bases, with 9 bases spanning the gap. Germline V gene data show CDR1 as SGHRS and CDR2 as YFSETQ. The CDR3 has 15 residues. The CDR3 DNA follows: TGCGCCAGCAGCTTGGGGACAGCTATGAACACTGAAGCTTTCTTT. It yields the protein CASSLGTAMNTEAFF.

A few counts support this clonotype. The chain has TRBV20-1 and TRBJ2-7; D is perhaps TRBD1 or TRBD2 (5 bases each). The germline CDR1 and CDR2 sequences are DFQATT and SNEGSKA (reference sequence). V was clipped by 5 bases and J by 3 bases, with 17 bases between them. There are 14 residues in the CDR3. CDR3 sequence (DNA): TGCAGTGCTCAGCGTGGGACCACTATCTACGAGCAGTACTTC. It codes for CSAQRGTTIYEQYF.

The J gene is TRBJ1-5, the V gene TRBV12-3 or TRBV12-4, with D hard to call. This CDR3 contains 13 residues. V was shortened by 4 bases and J by 7 bases, with 11 bases between the two germline ends. The CDR3 bases are TGTGCCAGCAGTTCGCGGCTAGACCAGCCCCAGCATTTT. It specifies CASSSRLDQPQHF.

This clonotype came up a few times. J is TRBJ2-1 and V is TRBV6-1, with 9 bases matching TRBD1. J lost 4 bases, V lost 6 bases, and 7 bases had no gene match. CDR1 is MNHNS, CDR2 SASEGT, per germline. The CDR3 sequence is 15 residues long. The CDR3 DNA is TGTGCCAGCAGAGACAGGGGGGTTATTTACAATGAGCAGTTCTTC. It is translated as CASRDRGVIYNEQFF.

The V gene is TRBV11-2, the J gene TRBJ2-3, with D perhaps matching TRBD2 (5 bases). The CDR3 is made up of 16 amino acids. CDR1 and CDR2 from the germline V gene are SGHAT and FQNNGV. V gave up 1 base and J gave up 2 bases, with 13 bases separating them. CDR3 loop: CASSLVGAEPTDTQYF. The CDR3 nucleotides are TGTGCCAGCAGCTTAGTTGGAGCGGAGCCCACAGATACGCAGTATTTT.

This clonotype was seen more than once but under ten times. The chain is built from TRBV6-1 and TRBJ2-3; tentatively, D is TRBD1 or TRBD2 (5 bases each). The germline V and J ends were trimmed by 6 bases and 4 bases, with 17 bases remaining between them. The CDR3 loop spans 15 amino acids. CDR1 MNHNS and CDR2 SASEGT come from the germline V gene. CDR3 residues: CASRLQGGGSDTQYF. The CDR3 coding sequence is TGTGCCAGCAGGCTCCAGGGTGGGGGTTCAGATACGCAGTATTTT.

This clonotype has more than one count but fewer than ten. Likely a read error: the CDR3 ends without its conserved phenylalanine or tryptophan. The DNA is left out, because the CDR3 cannot be placed on it with certainty; the CDR3 is given as TCRdb lists it. J is TRBJ2-3 and V is TRBV12-5; whether TRBD2, the table's D call, matches the DNA was not checked. From germline, CDR1 is LGHNT and CDR2 FRNRAP. The CDR3 contains 9 residues when both ends are counted. CDR3 sequence: CASGFWRGG.

This clonotype was recorded a few times. The chain couples TRBV29-1 to TRBJ1-2; unclear D gene. Trimming shortened V by 1 base and J by 4 bases, and 10 bases separated the two germline ends. The CDR3 is 13 amino acids. Germline V lookup: CDR1 SQVTM, CDR2 ANQGSEA. CDR3 DNA: TGCAGCGTTGAAGCTGCCGGTACCTATGGCTACACCTTC. Residues: CSVEAAGTYGYTF.

This clonotype was picked up a small number of times. The chain uses TRBV7-3 and TRBJ2-1; 11 bases agree with TRBD2. The germline CDR1 and CDR2 sequences are SGHTA and FQGTGA. The ends lost 0 bases at V and 3 bases at J; junction bases unmatched: 4. This CDR3 is 17 amino acids long. CDR3 coding DNA: TGTGCCAGCAGCTTAACGCCTAGCGGGGGGCTCTACAATGAGCAGTTCTTC. The encoded protein is CASSLTPSGGLYNEQFF.

This clonotype has only a few counts. The chain couples TRBV7-9 to TRBJ2-1; 11 nucleotides match TRBD2. This CDR3 has 16 residues. J lost 9 bases, V lost 4 bases, and 11 bases had no gene match. Germline lookup yields CDR1 SEHNR and CDR2 FQNEAQ (reference sequence). The CDR3 DNA is TGTGCCAGCAGCTCGGCTACTAGCGGGAGATGGATTGAGCAGTTCTTC. Its protein product is CASSSATSGRWIEQFF. Looking up the rest from reference TRBV7-9 and TRBJ2-1 gives the full variable domain: DTGVSQNPRHKITKRGQNVTFRCDPISEHNRLYWYRQTLGQGPEFLTYFQNEAQLEKSRLLSDRFSAERPKGSFSTLEIQRTEQGDSAMYLCASSSATSGRWIEQFFGPGTRLTVL.

The CDR3 DNA sequence: TGTGCCAGCAGCCCCATAAGCACCGGGGAGCTGTTTTTT. Translating gives CASSPISTGELFF. The chain employs TRBV11-3 and TRBJ2-2; no firm D call. The CDR3 sequence is 13 residues long. CDR1 is SGHNT, CDR2 YENEEA, per germline. V was shortened by 5 bases and J by 4 bases, with 8 bases between the two germline ends.

There are a few counts of this clonotype. The chain joins TRBV7-9 to TRBJ2-5, with D maybe TRBD2 (5 bases). The germline CDR1 and CDR2 sequences are SEHNR and FQNEAQ (reference sequence). The CDR3 length is 15 residues. Trimming cost V 5 bases and J 5 bases, with 18 bases left between them. CDR3 region: CASSEDTAEAETQYF. The DNA of the CDR3 is TGTGCCAGCAGCGAAGACACAGCGGAGGCGGAGACCCAGTACTTC.

This chain's CDR3 is CASSPDPTGGEFF. The CDR3 DNA reads as TGCGCCAGCAGCCCTGACCCAACAGGGGGCGAGTTCTTC. The chain recombines TRBV4-3 with TRBJ2-1; 9 nucleotides match TRBD1. Germline values: CDR1 LGHNA, CDR2 YSLEER. V lost 4 bases and J lost 14; bases outside the gene matches: 9. The CDR3 has 13 residues.

This clonotype was counted many times. The rearrangement uses TRBV7-2 and TRBJ2-7, with TRBD2 matching over 12 bases. Losses at the gene ends were 5 bases for V and 1 base for J; bases not matched to a gene: 3. The germline V gene has CDR1 SGHTA and CDR2 FQGNSA. The CDR3 has 15 residues. CDR3 protein: CASSRTSGKSYEQYF. The CDR3 DNA reads TGTGCCAGCAGCCGGACTAGCGGGAAATCCTACGAGCAGTACTTC.

This clonotype was observed a handful of times. CDR3 sequence (DNA): TGCGCCAGCAGCTTGGCCGGGAGCGGTGAAAAACTGTTTTTT. This encodes CASSLAGSGEKLFF. The chain couples TRBV5-1 to TRBJ1-4; the D is unclear. Germline CDR1 reads SGHRS; CDR2 reads YFSETQ. This CDR3 has 14 residues. The V and J ends lost 0 bases and 7 bases respectively, with 10 bases between them.

The genes are TRBV20-1 and TRBJ2-7; no firm D call. Trimming took off 6 bases at V and 1 base at J, with 22 bases between the two ends. Germline CDR1 and CDR2: DFQATT and SNEGSKA (reference sequence). The CDR3 has 16 residues. The CDR3 sequence: CSARRPGALGSYEQYF. In DNA, the CDR3 is TGCAGTGCCAGACGTCCGGGTGCTCTGGGTTCCTACGAGCAGTACTTC.

This clonotype was observed a single time. The chain uses TRBV4-2 and TRBJ2-6; 9 bases fit TRBD1. There are 19 residues in the CDR3. With V trimmed by 8 bases and J by 1 base, 15 bases remained unmatched. Germline V gene data show CDR1 as LGHNA and CDR2 as YNFKEQ. CDR3 DNA sequence: TGTGCCAGCGTCCGACTCACAGGGGGCGCAAAGTCTGGGGCCAACGTCCTGACTTTC. Translation: CASVRLTGGAKSGANVLTF.

The genes are TRBV6-5 and TRBJ1-3; no definite D call. This CDR3 has 16 residues. Germline V lookup: CDR1 MNHEY, CDR2 SVGAGI. V dropped 2 bases and J dropped 0 bases, with 11 bases sitting between them. CDR3 sequence: CASSYGVFSSGNTIYF. CDR3 sequence (DNA): TGTGCCAGCAGTTACGGGGTTTTTAGCTCTGGAAACACCATATATTTT.

In this sample, this clonotype turned up a few times. The chain uses TRBV5-1 and TRBJ2-5; D ambiguous. This CDR3 has 16 residues. Trimming shortened V by 6 bases and J by 0 bases, and 18 bases separated the two germline ends. Germline V gives CDR1 SGHRS, CDR2 YFSETQ. The CDR3 DNA reads TGCGCCAGCACTCAAGATCTGCCCTTGTACCAAGAGACCCAGTACTTC. Protein: CASTQDLPLYQETQYF.

This clonotype was detected a few times. CDR3 in amino acids: CASTLRGLAAYNEQFF. Here the CDR3 DNA reads TGTGCCAGCACCCTAAGGGGGCTAGCGGCTTACAATGAGCAGTTCTTC. V is TRBV12-3 or TRBV12-4 and J is TRBJ2-1; D possibly matches TRBD1 or TRBD2 (7 bases each). CDR3 size: 16 residues. V lost 7 bases and J 4 bases, leaving 20 bases between the germline ends.

This clonotype was picked up many times. The V and J genes are TRBV20-1 and TRBJ2-1; D remains ambiguous. Trimming removed 0 bases at V and 8 bases at J, with 8 bases between. The CDR3 consists of 12 residues. From germline, CDR1 is DFQATT and CDR2 SNEGSKA (reference sequence). The CDR3 loop is CSARDPGDEQFF. DNA for the CDR3: TGCAGTGCTAGAGACCCCGGCGATGAGCAGTTCTTC.

J is TRBJ1-1 and V is TRBV7-2; a weak D match, TRBD1 (5 bases). Germline loops: CDR1 SGHTA, CDR2 FQGNSA. Between the trimmed V and J ends, which lost 10 bases and 8 bases, there was a span of 20 bases. This CDR3 is built from 13 residues. CDR3 DNA sequence: TGTGCCATCCCGGGACGGGCCTCAGGGGAAGCTTTCTTT. This translates into CAIPGRASGEAFF. Variable domain in full (rest from reference TRBV7-2 and TRBJ1-1): GAGVSQSPSNKVTEKGKDVELRCDPISGHTALYWYRQSLGQGLEFLIYFQGNSAPDKSGLPSDRFSAERTGGSVSTLTIQRTQQEDSAVYLCAIPGRASGEAFFGQGTRLTVV.

The sample holds a few counts of this clonotype. The chain joins TRBV3-1 to TRBJ2-4, with a tentative D call TRBD2 (5 bases). This CDR3 is 17 amino acids long. The germline V and J ends were trimmed by 0 bases and 0 bases, with 12 bases remaining between them. The germline V gene encodes CDR1 LGHDT and CDR2 YNNKEL (reference sequence). This CDR3 reads CASSQDPAGVAKNIQYF. CDR3 nucleotides: TGTGCCAGCAGCCAAGATCCTGCCGGGGTAGCCAAAAACATTCAGTACTTC.

The chain joins TRBV12-3 or TRBV12-4 to TRBJ1-1; no clear D. The V end was cut by 1 base, the J end by 7 bases, with 16 bases between. The CDR3 loop spans 15 amino acids. CDR3 region: CASSLGYISPIEAFF. The CDR3, as DNA: TGTGCCAGCAGTTTAGGTTATATCAGCCCAATTGAAGCTTTCTTT.

This clonotype was detected only a few times. The V call is TRBV7-9, the J call TRBJ2-1; D is perhaps TRBD2 (5 bases). V was cut by 3 bases and J by 8 bases, with 14 bases left in between. This CDR3 has 14 residues. The germline V gene encodes CDR1 SEHNR and CDR2 FQNEAQ (reference sequence). DNA of the CDR3: TGTGCCAGCAGCTTGCTAGCCCCTCGGGATGAGCAGTTCTTC. It specifies CASSLLAPRDEQFF.

In its sample, this clonotype was seen a few times. V gene TRBV12-3 or TRBV12-4 combines with J gene TRBJ2-3; 7 bases are a match to TRBD2. V dropped 6 bases and J dropped 5; count of bases not matched to a gene: 5. The CDR3 has 13 amino acids. The CDR3 DNA reads as TGTGCCAGCAGCACACGGACTAGAGATACGCAGTATTTT. Protein: CASSTRTRDTQYF.